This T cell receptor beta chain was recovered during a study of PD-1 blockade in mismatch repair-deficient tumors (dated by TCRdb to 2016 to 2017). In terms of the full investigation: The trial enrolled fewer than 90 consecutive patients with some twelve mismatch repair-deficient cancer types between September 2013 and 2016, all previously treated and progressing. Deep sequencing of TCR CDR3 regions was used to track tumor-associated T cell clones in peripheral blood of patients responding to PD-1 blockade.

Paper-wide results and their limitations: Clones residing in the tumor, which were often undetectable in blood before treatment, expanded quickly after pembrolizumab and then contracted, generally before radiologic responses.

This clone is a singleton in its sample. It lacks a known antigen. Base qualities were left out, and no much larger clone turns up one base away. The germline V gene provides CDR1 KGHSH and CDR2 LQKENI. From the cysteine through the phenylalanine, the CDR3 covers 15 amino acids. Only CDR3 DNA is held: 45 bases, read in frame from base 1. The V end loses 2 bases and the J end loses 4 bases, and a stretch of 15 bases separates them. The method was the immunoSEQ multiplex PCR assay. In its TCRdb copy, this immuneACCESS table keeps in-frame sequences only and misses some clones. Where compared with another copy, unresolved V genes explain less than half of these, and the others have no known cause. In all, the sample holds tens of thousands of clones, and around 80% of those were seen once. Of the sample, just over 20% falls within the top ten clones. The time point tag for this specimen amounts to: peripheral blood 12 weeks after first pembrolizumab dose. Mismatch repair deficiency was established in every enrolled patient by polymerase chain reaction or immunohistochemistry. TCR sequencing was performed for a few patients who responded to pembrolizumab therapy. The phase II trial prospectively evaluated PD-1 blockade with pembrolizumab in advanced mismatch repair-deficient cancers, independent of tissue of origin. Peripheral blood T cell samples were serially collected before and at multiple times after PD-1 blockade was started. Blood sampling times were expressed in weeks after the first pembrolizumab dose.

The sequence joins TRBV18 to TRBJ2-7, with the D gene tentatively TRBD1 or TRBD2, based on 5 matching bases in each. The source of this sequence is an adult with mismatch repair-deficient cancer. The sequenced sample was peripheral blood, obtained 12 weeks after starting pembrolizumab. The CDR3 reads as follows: CASSPLRDRPYEQYF. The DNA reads TGTGCCAGCTCACCATTACGGGACCGCCCTTACGAGCAGTACTTC.